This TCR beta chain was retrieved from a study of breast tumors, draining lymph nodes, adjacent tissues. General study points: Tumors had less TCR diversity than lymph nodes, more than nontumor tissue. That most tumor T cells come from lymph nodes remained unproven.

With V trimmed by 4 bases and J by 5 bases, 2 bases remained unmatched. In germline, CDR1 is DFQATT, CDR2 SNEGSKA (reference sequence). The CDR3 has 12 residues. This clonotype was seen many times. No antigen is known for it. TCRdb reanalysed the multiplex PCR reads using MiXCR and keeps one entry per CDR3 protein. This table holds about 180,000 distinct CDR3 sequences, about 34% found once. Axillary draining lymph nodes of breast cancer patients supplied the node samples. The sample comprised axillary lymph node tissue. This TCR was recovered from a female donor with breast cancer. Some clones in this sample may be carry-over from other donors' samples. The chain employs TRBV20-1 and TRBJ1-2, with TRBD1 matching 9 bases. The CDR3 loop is CSAKDRGYGYTF. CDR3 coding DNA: TGCAGTGCTAAAGACAGGGGGTATGGCTACACCTTC.